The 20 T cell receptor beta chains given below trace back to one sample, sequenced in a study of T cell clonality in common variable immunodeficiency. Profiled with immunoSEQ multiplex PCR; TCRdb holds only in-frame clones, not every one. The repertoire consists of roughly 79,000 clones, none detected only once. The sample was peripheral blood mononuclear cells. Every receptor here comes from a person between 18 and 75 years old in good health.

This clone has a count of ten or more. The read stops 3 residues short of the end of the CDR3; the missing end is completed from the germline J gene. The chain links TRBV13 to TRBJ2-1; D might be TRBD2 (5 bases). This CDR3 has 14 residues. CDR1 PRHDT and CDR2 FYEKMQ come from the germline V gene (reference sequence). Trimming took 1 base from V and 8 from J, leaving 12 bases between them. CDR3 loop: CASSLVGLGDEQFF. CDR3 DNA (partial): TGTGCCAGCAGCTTAGTAGGACTCGGGGATGAG.

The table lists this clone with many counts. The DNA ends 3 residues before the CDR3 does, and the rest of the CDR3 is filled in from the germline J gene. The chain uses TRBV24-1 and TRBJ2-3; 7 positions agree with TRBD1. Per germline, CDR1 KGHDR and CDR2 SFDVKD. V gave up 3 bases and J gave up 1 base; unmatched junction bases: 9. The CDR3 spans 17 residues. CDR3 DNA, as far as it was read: TGTGCCACCAGTGATCCTAGGACAGGCGGAGGCACAGATACG. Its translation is CATSDPRTGGGTDT. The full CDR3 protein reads CATSDPRTGGGTDTQYF.

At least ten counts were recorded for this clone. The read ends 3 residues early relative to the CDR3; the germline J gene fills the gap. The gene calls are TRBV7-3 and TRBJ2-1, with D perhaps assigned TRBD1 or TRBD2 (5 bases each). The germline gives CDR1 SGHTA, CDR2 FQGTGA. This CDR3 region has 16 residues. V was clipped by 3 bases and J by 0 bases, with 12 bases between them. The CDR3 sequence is CASSLRGVGSYNEQFF. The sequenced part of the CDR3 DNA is TGTGCCAGCAGCTTGCGAGGGGTCGGCTCCTACAATGAG. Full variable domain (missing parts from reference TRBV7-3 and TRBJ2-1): GAGVSQTPSNKVTEKGKYVELRCDPISGHTALYWYRQSLGQGPEFLIYFQGTGAADDSGLPNDRFFAVRPEGSVSTLKIQRTERGDSAVYLCASSLRGVGSYNEQFFGPGTRLTVL.

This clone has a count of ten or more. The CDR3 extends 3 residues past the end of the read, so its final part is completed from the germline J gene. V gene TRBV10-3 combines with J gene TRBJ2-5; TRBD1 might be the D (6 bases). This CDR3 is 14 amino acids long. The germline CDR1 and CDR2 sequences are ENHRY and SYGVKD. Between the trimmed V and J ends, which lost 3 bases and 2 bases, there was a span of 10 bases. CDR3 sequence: CAISERGQQETQYF. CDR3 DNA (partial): TGTGCCATCAGTGAACGCGGACAGCAAGAGACC.

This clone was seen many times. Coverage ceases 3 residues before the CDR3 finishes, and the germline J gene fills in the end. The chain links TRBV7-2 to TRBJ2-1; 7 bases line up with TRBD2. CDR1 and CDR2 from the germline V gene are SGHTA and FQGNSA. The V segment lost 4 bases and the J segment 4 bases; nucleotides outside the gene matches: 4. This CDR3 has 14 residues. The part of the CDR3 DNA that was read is TGTGCCAGCAGCTCCAGCGGGACTTACAATGAG. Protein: CASSSSGTYNE. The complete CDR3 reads CASSSSGTYNEQFF. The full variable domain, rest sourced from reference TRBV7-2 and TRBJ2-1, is GAGVSQSPSNKVTEKGKDVELRCDPISGHTALYWYRQSLGQGLEFLIYFQGNSAPDKSGLPSDRFSAERTGGSVSTLTIQRTQQEDSAVYLCASSSSGTYNEQFFGPGTRLTVL.

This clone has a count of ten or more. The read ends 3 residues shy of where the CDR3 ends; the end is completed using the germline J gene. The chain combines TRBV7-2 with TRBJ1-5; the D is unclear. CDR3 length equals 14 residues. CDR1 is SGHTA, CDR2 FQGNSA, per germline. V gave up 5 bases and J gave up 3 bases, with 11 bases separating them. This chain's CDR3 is CASSLRVNNQPQHF. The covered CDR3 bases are TGTGCCAGCAGCCTTCGGGTCAACAATCAGCCC.

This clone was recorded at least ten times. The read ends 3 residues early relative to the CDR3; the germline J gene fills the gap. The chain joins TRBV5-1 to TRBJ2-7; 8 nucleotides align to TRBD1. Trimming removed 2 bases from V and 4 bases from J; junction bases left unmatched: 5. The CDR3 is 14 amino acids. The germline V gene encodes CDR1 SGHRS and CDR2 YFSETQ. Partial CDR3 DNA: TGCGCCAGCAGCTTTGGACAGGGTCTGTACGAG. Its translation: CASSFGQGLYE. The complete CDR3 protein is CASSFGQGLYEQYF.

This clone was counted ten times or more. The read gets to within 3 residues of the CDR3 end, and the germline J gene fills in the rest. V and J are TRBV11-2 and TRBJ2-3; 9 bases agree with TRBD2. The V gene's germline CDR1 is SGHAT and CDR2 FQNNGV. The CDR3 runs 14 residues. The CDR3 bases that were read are TGTGCCAGCAGCCCCCAGACGGCGGGAGGGACG. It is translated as CASSPQTAGGT. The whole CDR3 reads CASSPQTAGGTQYF.

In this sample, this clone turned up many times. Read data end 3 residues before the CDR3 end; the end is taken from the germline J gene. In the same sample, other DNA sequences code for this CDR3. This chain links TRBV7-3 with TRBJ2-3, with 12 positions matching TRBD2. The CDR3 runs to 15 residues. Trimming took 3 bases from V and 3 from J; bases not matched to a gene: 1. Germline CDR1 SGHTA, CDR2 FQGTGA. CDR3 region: CASSLTSGRTDTQYF. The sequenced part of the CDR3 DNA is TGTGCCAGCAGCTTGACTAGCGGGAGAACAGATACG.

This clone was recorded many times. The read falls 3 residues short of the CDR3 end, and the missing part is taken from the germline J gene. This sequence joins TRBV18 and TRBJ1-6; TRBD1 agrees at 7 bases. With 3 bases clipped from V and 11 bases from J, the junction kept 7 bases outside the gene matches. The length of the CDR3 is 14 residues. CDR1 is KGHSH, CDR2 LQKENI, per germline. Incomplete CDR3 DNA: TGTGCCAGCTCACCGGAGACAGGGAATACACCC. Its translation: CASSPETGNTP. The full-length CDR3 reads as CASSPETGNTPLHF.

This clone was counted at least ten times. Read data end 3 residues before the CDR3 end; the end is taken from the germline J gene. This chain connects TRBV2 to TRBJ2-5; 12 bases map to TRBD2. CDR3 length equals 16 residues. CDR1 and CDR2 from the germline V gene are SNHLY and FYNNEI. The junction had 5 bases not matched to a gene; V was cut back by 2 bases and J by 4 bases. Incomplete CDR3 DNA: TGTGCCAGCAGTGAATTGCTAGCGGGAGGGGGAGAGACC. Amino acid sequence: CASSELLAGGGET. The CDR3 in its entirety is CASSELLAGGGETQYF. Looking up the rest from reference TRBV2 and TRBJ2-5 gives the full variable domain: EPEVTQTPSHQVTQMGQEVILRCVPISNHLYFYWYRQILGQKVEFLVSFYNNEISEKSEIFDDQFSVERPDGSNFTLKIRSTKLEDSAMYFCASSELLAGGGETQYFGPGTRLLVL.

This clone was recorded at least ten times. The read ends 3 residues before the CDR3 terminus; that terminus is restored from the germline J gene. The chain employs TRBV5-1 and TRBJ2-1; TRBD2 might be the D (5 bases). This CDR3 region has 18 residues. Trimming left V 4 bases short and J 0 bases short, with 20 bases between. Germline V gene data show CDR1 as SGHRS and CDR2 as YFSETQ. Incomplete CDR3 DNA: TGCGCCAGCAGCCCCATAGGTCGGACTCCCGTCTCCTACAATGAG. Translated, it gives CASSPIGRTPVSYNE. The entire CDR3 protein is CASSPIGRTPVSYNEQFF.

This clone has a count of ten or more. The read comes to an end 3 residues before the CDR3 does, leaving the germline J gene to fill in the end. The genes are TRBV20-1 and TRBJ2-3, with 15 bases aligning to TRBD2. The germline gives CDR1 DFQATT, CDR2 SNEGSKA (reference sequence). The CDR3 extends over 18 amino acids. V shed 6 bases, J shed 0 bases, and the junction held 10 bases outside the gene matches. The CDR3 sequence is CSAPAGTSGRKSTDTQYF. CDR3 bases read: TGCAGTGCCCCCGCTGGGACTAGCGGGAGGAAGAGCACAGATACG.

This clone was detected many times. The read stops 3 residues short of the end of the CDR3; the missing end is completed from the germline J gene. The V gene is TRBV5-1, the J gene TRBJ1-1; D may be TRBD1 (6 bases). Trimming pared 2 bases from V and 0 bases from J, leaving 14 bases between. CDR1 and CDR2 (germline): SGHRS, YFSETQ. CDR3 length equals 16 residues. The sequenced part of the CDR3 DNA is TGCGCCAGCAGCTTTGACCGGACAGCCATGAACACTGAA. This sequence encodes CASSFDRTAMNTE. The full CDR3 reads CASSFDRTAMNTEAFF.

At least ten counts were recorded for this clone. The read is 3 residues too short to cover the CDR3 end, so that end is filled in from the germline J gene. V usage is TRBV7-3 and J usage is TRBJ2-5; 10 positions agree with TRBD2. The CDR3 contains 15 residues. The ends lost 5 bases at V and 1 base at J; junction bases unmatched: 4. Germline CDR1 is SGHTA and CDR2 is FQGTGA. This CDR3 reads CASSNRTSGQETQYF. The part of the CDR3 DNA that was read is TGTGCCAGCAGCAACCGGACTAGCGGCCAAGAGACC.

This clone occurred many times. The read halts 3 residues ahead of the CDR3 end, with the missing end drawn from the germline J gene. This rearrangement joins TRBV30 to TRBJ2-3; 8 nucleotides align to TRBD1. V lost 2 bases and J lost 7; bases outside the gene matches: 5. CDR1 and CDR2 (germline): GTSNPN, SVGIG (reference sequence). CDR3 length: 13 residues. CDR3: CAWSTTGVNTQYF. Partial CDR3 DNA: TGTGCCTGGAGTACGACAGGGGTGAATACG.

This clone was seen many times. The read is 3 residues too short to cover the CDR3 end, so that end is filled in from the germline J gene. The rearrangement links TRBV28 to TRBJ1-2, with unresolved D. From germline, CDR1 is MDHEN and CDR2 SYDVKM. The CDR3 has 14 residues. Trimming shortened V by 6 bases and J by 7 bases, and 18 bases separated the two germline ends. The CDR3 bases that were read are TGTGCCAGCAGCACACCGGGGAGGGTGGTTGGC. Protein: CASSTPGRVVG. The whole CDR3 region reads CASSTPGRVVGYTF.

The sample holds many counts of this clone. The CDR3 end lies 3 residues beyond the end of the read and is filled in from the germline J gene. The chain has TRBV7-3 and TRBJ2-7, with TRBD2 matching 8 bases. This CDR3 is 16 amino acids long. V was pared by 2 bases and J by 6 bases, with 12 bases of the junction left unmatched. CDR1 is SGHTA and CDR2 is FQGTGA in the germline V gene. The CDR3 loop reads CASSLGSGNIPFEQYF. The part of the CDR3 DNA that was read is TGTGCCAGCAGCTTAGGTAGCGGGAATATTCCCTTCGAG. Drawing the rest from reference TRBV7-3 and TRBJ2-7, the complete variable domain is GAGVSQTPSNKVTEKGKYVELRCDPISGHTALYWYRQSLGQGPEFLIYFQGTGAADDSGLPNDRFFAVRPEGSVSTLKIQRTERGDSAVYLCASSLGSGNIPFEQYFGPGTRLTVT.

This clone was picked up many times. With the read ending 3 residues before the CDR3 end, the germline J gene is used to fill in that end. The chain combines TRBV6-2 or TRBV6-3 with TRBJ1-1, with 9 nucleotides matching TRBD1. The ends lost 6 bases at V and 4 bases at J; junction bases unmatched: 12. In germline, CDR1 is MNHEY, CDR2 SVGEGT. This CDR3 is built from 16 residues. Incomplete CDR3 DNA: TGTGCCAGCAGGAGACTGGGGACAGGGTCGGTCACTGAA. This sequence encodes CASRRLGTGSVTE. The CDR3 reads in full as CASRRLGTGSVTEAFF.

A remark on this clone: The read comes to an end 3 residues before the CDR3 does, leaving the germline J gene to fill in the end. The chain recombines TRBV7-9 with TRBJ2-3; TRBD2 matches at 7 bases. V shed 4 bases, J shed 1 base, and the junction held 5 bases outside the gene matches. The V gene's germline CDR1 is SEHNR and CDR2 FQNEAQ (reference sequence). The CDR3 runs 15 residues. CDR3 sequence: CASSYGGDGTDTQYF. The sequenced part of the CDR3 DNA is TGTGCCAGCAGCTATGGGGGGGACGGCACAGATACG.